This TCR beta chain comes out of a study of control samples from healthy donors and cancer patients. Trimming took off 2 bases at V and 3 bases at J, with 11 bases between the two ends. Germline values: CDR1 GTSNPN, CDR2 SVGIG (reference sequence). CDR3 length: 14 residues. Method: immunoSEQ multiplex PCR; TCRdb's copy keeps in-frame clones and lacks some. The table records more than 100,000 clones, around 93% of them present only once. The receptor comes from a man between 18 and 35 years old in good health. Material for sequencing was blood. The chain recombines TRBV30 with TRBJ1-5; D call uncertain. In nucleotides, the CDR3 is TGTGCCTGGAGTAACCGGGAACACAATCAGCCCCAGCATTTT. Protein: CAWSNREHNQPQHF.